This T cell receptor (beta chain) emerged from a study of CD8 T cells in ankylosing spondylitis. Overall study results and limits: In ankylosing spondylitis blood, a motif of eight highly homologous TCR beta variants appeared characteristic. Clones linked to disease were reported to show significant enrichment in matched ankylosing spondylitis synovial fluid. Reports of some motif variants in reactive arthritis synovial fluid and blood predate this one. Those disease-linked clones were CD8+; they were also relatively rare in peripheral blood.

This clonotype occurred many times. Antigen unknown. Making the TCR beta libraries involved quantitative 5'-RACE with molecular barcodes. TCRdb re-derived calls from the 5' RACE reads in MiXCR, one entry per CDR3 protein. The repertoire includes around 490,000 distinct CDR3 sequences, about 5.7% of them detected once, and roughly 3.3% sits in the top ten. Sequencing was carried out using blood, either unsorted or a sorted T cell fraction (not recorded which). This TCR was recovered from a male donor with ankylosing spondylitis.

Here the CDR3 DNA reads TGCGCCAGCAGCAGCGGAGGGGCGGTGAACACTGAAGCTTTCTTT. Translation gives CASSSGGAVNTEAFF. The chain combines TRBV5-1 with TRBJ1-1; possible D gene TRBD1, 5 bases. V gave up 4 bases and J gave up 0 bases, with 13 bases separating them. The germline V gene has CDR1 SGHRS and CDR2 YFSETQ. This CDR3 region has 15 residues.